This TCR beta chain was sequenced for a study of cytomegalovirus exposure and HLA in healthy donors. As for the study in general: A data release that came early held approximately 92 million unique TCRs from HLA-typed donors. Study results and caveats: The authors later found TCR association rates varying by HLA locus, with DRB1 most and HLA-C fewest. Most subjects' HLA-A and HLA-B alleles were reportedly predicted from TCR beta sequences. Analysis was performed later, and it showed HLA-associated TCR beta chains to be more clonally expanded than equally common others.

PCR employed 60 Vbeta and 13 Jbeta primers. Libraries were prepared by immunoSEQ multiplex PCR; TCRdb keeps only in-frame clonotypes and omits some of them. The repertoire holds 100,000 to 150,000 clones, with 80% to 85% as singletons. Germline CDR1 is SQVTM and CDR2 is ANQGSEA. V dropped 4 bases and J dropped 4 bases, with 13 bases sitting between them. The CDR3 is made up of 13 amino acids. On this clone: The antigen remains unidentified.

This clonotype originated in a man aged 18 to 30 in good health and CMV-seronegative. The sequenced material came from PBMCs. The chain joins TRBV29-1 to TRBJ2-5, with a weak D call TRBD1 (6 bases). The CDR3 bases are TGCAGCGTTGTCGGACAGAATGGAGAGACCCAGTACTTC. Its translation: CSVVGQNGETQYF.